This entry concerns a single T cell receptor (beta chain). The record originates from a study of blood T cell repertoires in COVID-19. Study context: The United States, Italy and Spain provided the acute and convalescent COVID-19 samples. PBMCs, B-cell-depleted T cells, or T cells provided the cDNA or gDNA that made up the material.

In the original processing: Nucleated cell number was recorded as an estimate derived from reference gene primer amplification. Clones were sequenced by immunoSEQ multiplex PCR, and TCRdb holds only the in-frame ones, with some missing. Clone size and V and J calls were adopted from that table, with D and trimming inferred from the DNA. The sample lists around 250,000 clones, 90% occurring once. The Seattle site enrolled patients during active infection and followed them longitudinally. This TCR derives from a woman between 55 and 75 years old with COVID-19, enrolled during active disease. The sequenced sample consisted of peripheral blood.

For the CDR3, the DNA is TGTGCCAGCAGCCTTCAATTGGGCCAATACAATGAGCAGTTCTTC. Its translation: CASSLQLGQYNEQFF. The chain uses TRBV7-3 and TRBJ2-1; D is unresolved. Germline CDR1 is SGHTA and CDR2 is FQGTGA. V was shortened by 5 bases and J by 4 bases, with 15 bases between the two germline ends. This CDR3 is 15 amino acids long.